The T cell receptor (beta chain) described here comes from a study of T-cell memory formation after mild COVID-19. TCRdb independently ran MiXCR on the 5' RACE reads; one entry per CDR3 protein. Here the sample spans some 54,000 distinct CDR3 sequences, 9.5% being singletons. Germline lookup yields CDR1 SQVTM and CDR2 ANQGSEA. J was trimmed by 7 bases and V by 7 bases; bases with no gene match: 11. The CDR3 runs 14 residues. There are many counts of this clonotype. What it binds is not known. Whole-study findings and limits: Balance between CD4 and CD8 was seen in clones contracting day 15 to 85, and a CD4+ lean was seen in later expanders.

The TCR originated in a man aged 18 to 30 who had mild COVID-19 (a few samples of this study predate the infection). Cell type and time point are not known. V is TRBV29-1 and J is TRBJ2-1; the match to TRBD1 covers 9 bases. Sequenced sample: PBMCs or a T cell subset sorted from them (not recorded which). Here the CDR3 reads CSGPTGTGRNEQFF. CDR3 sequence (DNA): TGCAGCGGACCCACCGGGACAGGGAGAAATGAGCAGTTCTTC.